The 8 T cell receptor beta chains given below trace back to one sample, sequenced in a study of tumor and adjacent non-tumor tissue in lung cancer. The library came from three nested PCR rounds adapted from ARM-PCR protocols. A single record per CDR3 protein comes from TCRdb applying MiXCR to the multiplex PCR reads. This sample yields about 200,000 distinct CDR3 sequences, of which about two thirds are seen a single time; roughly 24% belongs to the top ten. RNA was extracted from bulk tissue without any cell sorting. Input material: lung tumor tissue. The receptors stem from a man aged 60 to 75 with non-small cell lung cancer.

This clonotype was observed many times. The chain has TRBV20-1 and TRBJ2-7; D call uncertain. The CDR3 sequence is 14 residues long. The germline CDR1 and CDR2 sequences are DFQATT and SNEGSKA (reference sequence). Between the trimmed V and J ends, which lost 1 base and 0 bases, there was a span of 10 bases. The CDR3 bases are TGCAGTGCTAGAGTTGAAGGCAGCTCCTACGAGCAGTACTTC. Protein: CSARVEGSSYEQYF.

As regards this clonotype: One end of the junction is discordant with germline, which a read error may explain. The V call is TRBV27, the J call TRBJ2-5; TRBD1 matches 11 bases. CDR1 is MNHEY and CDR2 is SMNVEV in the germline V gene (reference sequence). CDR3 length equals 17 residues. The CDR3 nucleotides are TGTGCCAGCAGCTTAGGCCCCACGGACAGGGGGCTGGAGACCCAGTATTTC. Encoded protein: CASSLGPTDRGLETQYF.

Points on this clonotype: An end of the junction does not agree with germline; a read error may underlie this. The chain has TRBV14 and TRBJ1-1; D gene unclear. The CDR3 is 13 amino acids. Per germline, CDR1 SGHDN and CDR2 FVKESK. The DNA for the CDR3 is TGTGCCAGCACCCAAGATACGAACACTGAAGCTTTCTTT. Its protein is CASTQDTNTEAFF.

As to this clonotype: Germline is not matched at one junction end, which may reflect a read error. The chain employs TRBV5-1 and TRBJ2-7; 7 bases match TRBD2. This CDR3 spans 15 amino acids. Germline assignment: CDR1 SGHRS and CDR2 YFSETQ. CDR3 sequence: CASSLSNMGGNEHYF. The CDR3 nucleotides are TGCGCCAGCAGCTTGTCGAACATGGGGGGGAACGAGCACTACTTC.

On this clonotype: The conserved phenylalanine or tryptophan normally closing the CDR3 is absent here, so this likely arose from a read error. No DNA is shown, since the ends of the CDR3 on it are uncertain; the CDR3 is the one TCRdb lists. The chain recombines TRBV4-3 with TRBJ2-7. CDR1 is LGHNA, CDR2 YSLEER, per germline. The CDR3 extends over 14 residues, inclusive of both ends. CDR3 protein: CASIQDSNGYEQYS.

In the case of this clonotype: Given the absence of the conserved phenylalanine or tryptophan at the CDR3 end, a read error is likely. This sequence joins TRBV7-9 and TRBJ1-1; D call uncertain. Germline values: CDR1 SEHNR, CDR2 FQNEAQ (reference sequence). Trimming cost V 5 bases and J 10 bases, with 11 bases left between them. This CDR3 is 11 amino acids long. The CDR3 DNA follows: TGTGCCAGCAGCGCAGGCGTTGGAGCTTTCCTT. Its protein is CASSAGVGAFL.

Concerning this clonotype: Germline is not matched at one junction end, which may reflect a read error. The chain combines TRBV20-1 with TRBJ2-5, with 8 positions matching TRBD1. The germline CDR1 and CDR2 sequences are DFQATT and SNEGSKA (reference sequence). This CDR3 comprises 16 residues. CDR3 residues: CSARGGQGAGQETQYF. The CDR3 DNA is TGCAGTGCAAGAGGGGGCCAGGGGGCAGGGCAAGAGACCCAGTACTTC.

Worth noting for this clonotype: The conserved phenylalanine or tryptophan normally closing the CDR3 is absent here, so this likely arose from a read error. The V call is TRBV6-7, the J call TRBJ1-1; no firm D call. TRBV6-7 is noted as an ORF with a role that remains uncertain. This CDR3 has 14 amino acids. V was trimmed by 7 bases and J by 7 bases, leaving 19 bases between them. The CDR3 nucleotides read TGTGCCAGCACGCGCCTCGCTTTTGATCTTGAAGCTTTCTTA. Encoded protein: CASTRLAFDLEAFL.